This T cell receptor beta chain was sequenced during a study of T-cell reconstitution after alpha-beta-depleted transplantation in children. V lost 7 bases, J lost 7 bases, and 26 bases lay in between. The CDR3 has 16 amino acids. The TCRbeta library was prepared with unique molecular identifiers. From the PCR reads, TCRdb called clonotypes with MiXCR, one entry per CDR3 protein. The table lists approximately 640,000 distinct CDR3 sequences, roughly 15% of them singletons, with 0.85% to 1.3% in the top ten. This clonotype was seen at least ten times. The specimen comprised PBMCs from the stem cell graft donor, sampled from the stem cell graft. The TCR comes from a human donor who donated a stem cell graft to a child with acute myeloid leukemia. The chain combines TRBV12-3 or TRBV12-4 with TRBJ2-7; TRBD2 is a possible D gene (6 bases). The CDR3 nucleotides are TGTGCCAGCACCCCGCTAACGGGGGTGAATCTCGGGGAGCAGTACTTC. It is translated as CASTPLTGVNLGEQYF.